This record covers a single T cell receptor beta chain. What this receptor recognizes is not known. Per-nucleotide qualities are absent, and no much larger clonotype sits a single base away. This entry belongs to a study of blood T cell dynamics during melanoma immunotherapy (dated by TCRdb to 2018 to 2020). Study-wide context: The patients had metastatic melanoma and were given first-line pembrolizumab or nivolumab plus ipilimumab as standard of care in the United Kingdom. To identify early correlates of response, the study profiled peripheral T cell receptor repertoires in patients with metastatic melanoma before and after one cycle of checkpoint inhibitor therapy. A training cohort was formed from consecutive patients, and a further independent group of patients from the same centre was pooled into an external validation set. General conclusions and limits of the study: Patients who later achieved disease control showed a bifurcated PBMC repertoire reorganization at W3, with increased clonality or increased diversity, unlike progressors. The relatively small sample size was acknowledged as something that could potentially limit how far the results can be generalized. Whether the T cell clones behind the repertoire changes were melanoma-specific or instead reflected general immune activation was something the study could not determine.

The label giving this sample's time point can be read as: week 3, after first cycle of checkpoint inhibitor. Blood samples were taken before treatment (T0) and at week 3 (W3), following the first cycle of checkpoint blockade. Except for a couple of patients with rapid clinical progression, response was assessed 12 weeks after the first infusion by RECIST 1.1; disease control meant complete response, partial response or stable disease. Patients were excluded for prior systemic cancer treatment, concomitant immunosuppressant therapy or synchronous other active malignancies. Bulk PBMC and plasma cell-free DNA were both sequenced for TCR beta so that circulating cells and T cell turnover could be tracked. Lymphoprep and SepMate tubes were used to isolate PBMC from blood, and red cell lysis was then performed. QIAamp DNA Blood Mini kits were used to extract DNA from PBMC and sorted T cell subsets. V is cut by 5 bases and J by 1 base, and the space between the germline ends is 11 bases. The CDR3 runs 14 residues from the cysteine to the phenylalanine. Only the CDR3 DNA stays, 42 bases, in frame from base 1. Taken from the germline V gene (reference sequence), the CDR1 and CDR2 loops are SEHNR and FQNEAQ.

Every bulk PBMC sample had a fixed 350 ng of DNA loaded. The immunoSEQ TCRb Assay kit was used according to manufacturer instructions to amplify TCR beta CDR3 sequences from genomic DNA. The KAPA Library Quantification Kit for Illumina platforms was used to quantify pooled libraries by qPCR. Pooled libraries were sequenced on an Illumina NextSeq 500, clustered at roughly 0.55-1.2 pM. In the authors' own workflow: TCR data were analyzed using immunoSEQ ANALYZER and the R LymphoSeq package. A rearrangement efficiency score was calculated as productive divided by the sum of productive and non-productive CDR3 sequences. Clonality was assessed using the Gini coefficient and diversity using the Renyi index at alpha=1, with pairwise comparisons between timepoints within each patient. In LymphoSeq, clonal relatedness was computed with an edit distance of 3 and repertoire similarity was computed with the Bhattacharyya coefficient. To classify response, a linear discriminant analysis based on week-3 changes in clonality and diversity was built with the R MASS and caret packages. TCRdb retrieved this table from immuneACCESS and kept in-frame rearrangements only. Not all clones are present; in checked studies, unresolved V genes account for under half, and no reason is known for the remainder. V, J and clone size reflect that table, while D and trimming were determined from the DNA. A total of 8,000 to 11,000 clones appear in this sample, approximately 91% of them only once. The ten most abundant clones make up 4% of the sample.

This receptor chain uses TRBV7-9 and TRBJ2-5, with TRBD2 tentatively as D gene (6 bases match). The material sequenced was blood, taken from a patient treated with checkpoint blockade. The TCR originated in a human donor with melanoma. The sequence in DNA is TGTGCCAGCAGCCCAGCGGGCCGCCAAGAGACCCAGTACTTC. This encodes CASSPAGRQETQYF.